Listed below are T cell receptor beta chains from one sample, sequenced in a study of blood T cell repertoires in COVID-19. Clones were read by immunoSEQ multiplex PCR, and TCRdb kept only the in-frame ones, dropping some. Altogether fewer than 250,000 clones are present, about 83% being singletons, with the ten largest covering around 2.1%. Sequenced material: PBMCs or T cells enriched from blood (not recorded which). These receptors all stem from a woman aged 50 to 60 who had recovered from COVID-19. Each CDR3 is given with its conserved first and last residue. Each record gives: J gene, D gene, clone size, V gene, CDR3 protein, CDR3 DNA. The D gene is left open where the match is weak. Clone size is not always given. Where it is, it says once, few, many or a class for expanded clones.

>TRBJ1-6|NA|NA|TRBV7-2
CASSLHGPSNSPLHF
TGTGCCAGCAGCTTGCACGGTCCGTCTAATTCACCCCTCCACTTT
>TRBJ1-1|NA|few|TRBV5-1
CASSVVGGNTEAFF
TGCGCCAGCAGCGTCGTAGGGGGGAACACTGAAGCTTTCTTT
>TRBJ2-7|TRBD2|once|TRBV6-1
CASSEGGGPFYEQYF
TGTGCCAGCAGTGAAGGCGGGGGGCCCTTCTACGAGCAGTACTTC
>TRBJ1-1|NA|NA|TRBV7-3
CASSLTGQNTEAFF
TGTGCCAGCAGCCTCACAGGACAGAACACTGAAGCTTTCTTT
>TRBJ2-4|TRBD1|NA|TRBV19
CASSFDRAGGNIQYF
TGTGCCAGTAGTTTCGACAGGGCAGGTGGAAACATTCAGTACTTC
>TRBJ2-1|NA|few|TRBV18
CASSPPGLPYNEQFF
TGTGCCAGCTCACCACCGGGACTCCCATACAATGAGCAGTTCTTC
>TRBJ1-1|NA|NA|TRBV7-3
CASSLRMNTEAFF
TGTGCCAGCAGCTTACGTATGAACACTGAAGCTTTCTTT
>TRBJ1-2|TRBD1|NA|TRBV5-1
CASSREGQSYGYTF
TGCGCCAGCAGCCGCGAGGGACAGAGCTATGGCTACACCTTC
>TRBJ2-7|TRBD1|NA|TRBV27
CASSPRQGPYEQYF
TGTGCCAGCAGTCCCAGACAGGGCCCCTACGAGCAGTACTTC
>TRBJ1-2|TRBD1|NA|TRBV6-5
CASRTGGDYGYTF
TGTGCCAGCAGGACAGGGGGCGACTATGGCTACACCTTC
>TRBJ2-1|NA|NA|TRBV27
CASSFSPNEQFF
TGTGCCAGCAGTTTCAGTCCTAATGAGCAGTTCTTC
>TRBJ1-5|NA|NA|TRBV7-2
CASSVQGNQPQHF
TGTGCCAGCAGCGTTCAGGGAAATCAGCCCCAGCATTTT
>TRBJ1-2|TRBD1|NA|TRBV5-6
CASSEGGTGFSYGYTF
TGTGCCAGCAGCGAGGGCGGGACAGGGTTTTCCTATGGCTACACCTTC
>TRBJ2-1|TRBD2|few|TRBV27
CASSKGLAAYNEQFF
TGTGCCAGCAGTAAGGGACTAGCGGCTTACAATGAGCAGTTCTTC
>TRBJ2-1|NA|NA|TRBV10-1
CASSVGTNEQFF
TGCGCCAGCAGTGTCGGTACGAATGAGCAGTTCTTC
>TRBJ1-2|NA|once|TRBV4-1
CASSHPLPTSGYTF
TGCGCCAGCAGCCATCCATTACCGACAAGCGGCTACACCTTC
>TRBJ1-2|NA|NA|TRBV29-1
CSVRERDALDTF
TGCAGCGTTCGCGAGCGGGATGCTCTTGACACCTTC
>TRBJ2-5|NA|NA|TRBV4-1
CASSQPTKNRETQYF
TGCGCCAGCAGCCAACCGACAAAAAATAGGGAGACCCAGTACTTC
>TRBJ1-2|NA|NA|TRBV7-2
CASERQTNYGYTF
TGTGCCAGCGAGCGGCAGACTAACTATGGCTACACCTTC
>TRBJ2-7|TRBD1|NA|TRBV7-8
CATREGQGMYEQYF
TGTGCCACGCGTGAAGGACAGGGGATGTACGAGCAGTACTTC
>TRBJ1-1|NA|NA|TRBV19
CASSITVNTEAFF
TGTGCCAGTAGTATCACGGTGAACACTGAAGCTTTCTTT
>TRBJ2-1|NA|NA|TRBV2
CASIAYSYNEQFF
TGTGCCAGCATTGCGTATTCCTACAATGAGCAGTTCTTC
>TRBJ2-7|TRBD2|NA|TRBV28
CASSLAGVSEQYF
TGTGCCAGCAGTTTAGCGGGAGTGAGCGAGCAGTACTTC
>TRBJ2-3|NA|NA|TRBV5-8
CASSLDQAVRTDTQYF
TGTGCCAGCAGCTTGGACCAGGCAGTCCGGACAGATACGCAGTATTTT
>TRBJ2-5|NA|NA|TRBV18
CASSPSKTQYF
TGTGCCAGCTCACCATCAAAGACCCAGTACTTC
>TRBJ2-3|TRBD2|NA|TRBV7-9
CASSLTSVSTDTQYF
TGTGCCAGCAGCTTGACTAGCGTTAGCACAGATACGCAGTATTTT
>TRBJ2-1|TRBD2|NA|TRBV12-3/TRBV12-4
CASSQGLANEQFF
TGTGCCAGCAGCCAGGGACTAGCCAATGAGCAGTTCTTC
>TRBJ1-2|NA|once|TRBV18
CASSPQMGDTPFNYGYTF
TGTGCCAGCTCACCACAAATGGGCGACACCCCCTTTAACTATGGCTACACCTTC
>TRBJ1-2|NA|NA|TRBV4-3
CASSQDGRGSYGYTF
TGCGCCAGCAGCCAAGATGGCAGAGGAAGTTATGGCTACACCTTC
>TRBJ2-5|TRBD1|NA|TRBV5-4
CASKGAQETQYF
TGTGCCAGCAAGGGGGCCCAAGAGACCCAGTACTTC
>TRBJ1-6|NA|NA|TRBV3-1/TRBV3-2
CASSGARGSPLHF
TGTGCCAGCAGCGGGGCTCGAGGCTCACCCCTCCACTTT
>TRBJ2-1|TRBD1|NA|TRBV5-5
CASSWGTGAYNEQFF
TGTGCCAGCAGCTGGGGGACAGGGGCTTACAATGAGCAGTTCTTC
>TRBJ1-1|NA|NA|TRBV10-1
CASSDSPWGLNTEAFF
TGCGCCAGCAGTGATTCTCCGTGGGGGCTGAACACTGAAGCTTTCTTT
>TRBJ1-3|NA|NA|TRBV7-2
CASSFGGGRNTIYF
TGTGCCAGCAGCTTCGGGGGAGGTCGAAACACCATATATTTT
>TRBJ2-7|NA|many|TRBV2
CASEERLLYEQYF
TGTGCCAGCGAGGAAAGGCTACTTTACGAGCAGTACTTC
>TRBJ1-6|NA|NA|TRBV6-5
CASSYSTRGFTPLHF
TGTGCCAGCAGTTACTCGACAAGGGGGTTTACACCCCTCCACTTT
>TRBJ1-6|NA|NA|TRBV2
CASRRGAPLHF
TGTGCCAGTCGCAGGGGCGCACCCCTCCACTTT
>TRBJ1-5|NA|few|TRBV19
CASSIVGGNNQPQHF
TGTGCCAGTAGTATCGTCGGGGGAAACAACCAGCCCCAGCATTTT
>TRBJ1-6|NA|NA|TRBV30
CAWCRDTVFSPLHF
TGTGCCTGGTGCCGGGACACCGTCTTTTCACCCCTCCACTTT
>TRBJ1-4|NA|NA|TRBV27
CASSTRTRTNEKLFF
TGTGCCAGCAGTACTCGAACTAGAACTAATGAAAAACTGTTTTTT
>TRBJ2-1|TRBD2|NA|TRBV27
CASSLLAGDEQFF
TGTGCCAGCAGTTTACTAGCGGGAGATGAGCAGTTCTTC
>TRBJ2-1|TRBD1|NA|TRBV27
CASSSYSTGGSRNEQFF
TGTGCCAGCAGTTCATATTCGACAGGGGGCAGTAGGAATGAGCAGTTCTTC
>TRBJ1-6|NA|NA|TRBV3-1/TRBV3-2
CASTEMRDSDNSPLHF
TGTGCCAGCACTGAAATGAGGGACTCAGATAATTCACCCCTCCACTTT
>TRBJ2-1|NA|NA|TRBV11-2
CASSLGYNNEQFF
TGTGCCAGCAGCTTGGGCTATAACAATGAGCAGTTCTTC
>TRBJ2-3|TRBD2|NA|TRBV7-2
CASSPKSGRALSDTQYF
TGTGCCAGCAGCCCTAAAAGCGGGAGGGCGCTCTCAGATACGCAGTATTTT
>TRBJ1-2|NA|NA|TRBV6-5
CASSSSFIPLNYGYTF
TGTGCCAGCAGTTCCTCCTTCATCCCACTGAACTATGGCTACACCTTC
>TRBJ2-5|NA|NA|TRBV28
CASKDLRDTLQETQYF
TGTGCCAGCAAAGATCTCCGGGACACCCTCCAAGAGACCCAGTACTTC
>TRBJ2-2|TRBD2|NA|TRBV5-5
CASSAIGGGSRTGELFF
TGTGCCAGCAGCGCCATCGGAGGCGGGAGTCGGACCGGGGAGCTGTTTTTT
>TRBJ2-7|TRBD2|NA|TRBV7-9
CASSGTSGRFSHEQYF
TGTGCCAGCAGCGGCACTAGCGGGAGGTTCTCCCACGAGCAGTACTTC
>TRBJ1-5|NA|NA|TRBV7-8
CASSSDRLQGNQPQHF
TGTGCCAGCAGCTCCGACAGACTTCAGGGCAATCAGCCCCAGCATTTT
>TRBJ1-4|TRBD1|NA|TRBV4-3
CASATGGRVGEKLFF
TGCGCCAGCGCAACAGGGGGCAGGGTCGGTGAAAAACTGTTTTTT